What follows is one T cell receptor beta chain and its context. One end of the junction is discordant with germline, which a read error may explain. Per the germline V gene, CDR1 is SGHRS and CDR2 is YFSETQ. The CDR3 length is 13 residues. Alongside a J-beta primer mix, a sample-barcoded 5' primer served in a second PCR lasting about 7 to 12 cycles. TCRdb passed the 5' RACE reads through MiXCR, listing each CDR3 protein once. Of around 800,000 distinct CDR3 sequences in the sample, about 46% were seen once. This sample is drawn from a study of blood T cells in healthy people across ages. The sample was blood. The TCR originated in a man at least 80 years old in good health. V and J are TRBV5-1 and TRBJ1-1; D is undetermined. The CDR3 DNA follows: TGCGCCAGTAGCTTCCCAGGATTGGGTGATGCTTTCTTT. Residues: CASSFPGLGDAFF.